This is a list of T cell receptor beta chains from one sample in a study of response to subunit inactivated influenza vaccine. TCRdb ran MiXCR on the RT-PCR reads and lists one entry per CDR3 protein. The sample holds about 180,000 distinct CDR3 sequences, 7.5% to 10% seen once. The material was non-naive T cells sorted from PBMCs, obtained on the day of vaccination. These receptors came from a man aged 45-60 years who received an inactivated influenza vaccine. The CDR3 runs from the conserved cysteine through the conserved F or W. Fields, in order: J gene, V gene, CDR3 protein.

j_call: TRBJ2-3
v_call: TRBV3-1
cdr3_aa: CASSQPNTGDTQYF

j_call: TRBJ1-2
v_call: TRBV6-5
cdr3_aa: CASSDRGDGYTF

j_call: TRBJ2-7
v_call: TRBV6-1
cdr3_aa: CASSNLPVQGASEQYF

j_call: TRBJ2-6
v_call: TRBV5-1
cdr3_aa: CASSLYISLSGANVLTF

j_call: TRBJ2-3
v_call: TRBV7-9
cdr3_aa: CASSLAGRGRTDTQYF

j_call: TRBJ2-7
v_call: TRBV28
cdr3_aa: CASSYGTSGSSYEQYF

j_call: TRBJ2-1
v_call: TRBV30
cdr3_aa: CAWCVVYNEQFF

j_call: TRBJ2-7
v_call: TRBV20-1
cdr3_aa: CSARAIQGFSYEQYF

j_call: TRBJ2-1
v_call: TRBV11-2
cdr3_aa: CASSLSPSVDEQFF

j_call: TRBJ2-1
v_call: TRBV5-5
cdr3_aa: CASSILVGGYNEQFF

j_call: TRBJ2-3
v_call: TRBV12-3/TRBV12-4
cdr3_aa: CASSLRATDTQYF

j_call: TRBJ1-2
v_call: TRBV20-1
cdr3_aa: CSARTPLAYGYTF

j_call: TRBJ2-7
v_call: TRBV27
cdr3_aa: CASSLAQGYEQYF

j_call: TRBJ1-5
v_call: TRBV4-1
cdr3_aa: CASSQAFSTQPQHF

j_call: TRBJ1-2
v_call: TRBV4-1
cdr3_aa: CASSQGGTPYGYTF

j_call: TRBJ1-2
v_call: TRBV6-6
cdr3_aa: CAIRGGNYGYTF

j_call: TRBJ2-1
v_call: TRBV18
cdr3_aa: CASSPNSGYNEQFF

j_call: TRBJ1-5
v_call: TRBV6-2/TRBV6-3
cdr3_aa: CASSYGGQGDQPQHF

j_call: TRBJ2-3
v_call: TRBV27
cdr3_aa: CASSFDYRTDTQYF

j_call: TRBJ1-1
v_call: TRBV5-1
cdr3_aa: CASSQNPPTGTNTEAFF

j_call: TRBJ2-7
v_call: TRBV14
cdr3_aa: CASSHSVFGYEQYF

j_call: TRBJ2-2
v_call: TRBV12-3/TRBV12-4
cdr3_aa: CASSLGDRRYTGELFF

j_call: TRBJ1-1
v_call: TRBV18
cdr3_aa: CASSPPEGASTEAFF

j_call: TRBJ2-7
v_call: TRBV5-6
cdr3_aa: CASSLKTGEEQYF

j_call: TRBJ2-1
v_call: TRBV12-3/TRBV12-4
cdr3_aa: CASGSGGASYNEQFF

j_call: TRBJ2-5
v_call: TRBV7-2
cdr3_aa: CATSHQETQYF

j_call: TRBJ2-5
v_call: TRBV19
cdr3_aa: CASSIRGETQYF

j_call: TRBJ2-7
v_call: TRBV18
cdr3_aa: CASSPRGSDEQYF

j_call: TRBJ1-2
v_call: TRBV4-3
cdr3_aa: CASSQDLENYGYTF

j_call: TRBJ2-1
v_call: TRBV24-1
cdr3_aa: CATSDSSGIHNEQFF

j_call: TRBJ2-3
v_call: TRBV20-1
cdr3_aa: CSAELAARGSDTQYF

j_call: TRBJ2-1
v_call: TRBV2
cdr3_aa: CASKGVGLASYNEQFF

j_call: TRBJ2-3
v_call: TRBV10-3
cdr3_aa: CAISERESITDTQYF

j_call: TRBJ2-1
v_call: TRBV4-1
cdr3_aa: CASSHTTGIEQFF

j_call: TRBJ2-7
v_call: TRBV5-4
cdr3_aa: CASSLYTSDRKYEQYF

j_call: TRBJ1-3
v_call: TRBV2
cdr3_aa: CASSDLLEGGSGNTIYF

j_call: TRBJ2-7
v_call: TRBV4-1
cdr3_aa: CASSLQGYAGGRNEQYF

j_call: TRBJ2-1
v_call: TRBV28
cdr3_aa: CASSLIYGRGHYNEQFF

j_call: TRBJ2-3
v_call: TRBV20-1
cdr3_aa: CSATPRIPTDTQYF

j_call: TRBJ2-2
v_call: TRBV6-5
cdr3_aa: CASSLSGGELFF